These 11 T cell receptor beta chains came from one sample sequenced in a study of OX40 agonist ivuxolimab in advanced cancers. Profiling relied on immunoSEQ multiplex PCR, and the TCRdb table lists in-frame clones only, not all of them. The top ten clones hold over 2% of a sample with 50,000 or so clones, roughly 86% of them seen once. Sequenced material: CD4+ or CD8+ T cells sorted from blood, taken in a trial of the OX40 agonist ivuxolimab. These receptors were collected from an adult with an advanced solid tumor such as melanoma, head and neck, liver or kidney cancer.

This clone was observed once. The germline gene is not matched at one end of the junction; a read error may be the cause. The J gene is TRBJ2-7, the V gene TRBV30; 10 nucleotides agree with TRBD1. The germline V gene has CDR1 GTSNPN and CDR2 SVGIG (reference sequence). This CDR3 comprises 11 residues. CDR3 loop: CVWTGGYEQYF. The CDR3 bases are TGTGTCTGGACAGGGGGCTACGAGCAGTACTTC.

The rearrangement uses TRBV5-6 and TRBJ1-2; D is unresolved. Germline V gene data show CDR1 as SGHDT and CDR2 as YYEEEE. V dropped 3 bases and J dropped 6 bases, with 15 bases sitting between them. The CDR3 has 14 residues. The CDR3 loop reads CASSSDTSVDGYTF. CDR3 nucleotide sequence: TGTGCCAGCAGCTCAGACACCTCAGTGGATGGCTACACCTTC.

The chain uses TRBV11-2 and TRBJ2-7; no firm D call. The CDR3 extends over 16 amino acids. CDR1 is SGHAT and CDR2 is FQNNGV in the germline V gene. V lost 5 bases, J lost 0 bases, and 17 bases lay in between. CDR3 in amino acids: CASSPTPGISSYEQYF. The CDR3 DNA sequence: TGTGCCAGCAGCCCGACCCCAGGTATAAGCTCCTACGAGCAGTACTTC.

The J gene is TRBJ2-3, the V gene TRBV19, with D unclear. This CDR3 contains 12 residues. The ends were cut back, 4 bases at V and 2 bases at J, with 4 bases in the middle. CDR1 and CDR2 from the germline V gene are LNHDA and SQIVND (reference sequence). CDR3 sequence reads: CASSTDTDTQYF. CDR3 nucleotide sequence: TGTGCCAGTAGTACAGACACAGATACGCAGTATTTT.

The chain combines TRBV5-1 with TRBJ1-2; D is perhaps TRBD1 (5 bases). Germline CDR1 reads SGHRS; CDR2 reads YFSETQ. This CDR3 has 16 residues. The V and J ends lost 6 bases and 1 base respectively, with 19 bases between them. CDR3 sequence: CASTSNQGGGNYGYTF. In DNA form, the CDR3 reads TGCGCCAGCACCTCGAACCAGGGCGGGGGTAACTATGGCTACACCTTC.

The rearrangement uses TRBV19 and TRBJ1-5, with D unclear. CDR1 and CDR2 from the germline V gene are LNHDA and SQIVND (reference sequence). The V gene lost 5 bases and the J gene lost 1 base, with 9 bases spanning the gap. The CDR3 is 14 amino acids. The CDR3 protein is CASSWAQSNQPQHF. CDR3 sequence (DNA): TGTGCCAGTAGTTGGGCACAAAGCAATCAGCCCCAGCATTTT.

This clone was counted only a few times. This chain joins TRBV11-3 and TRBJ2-3, with TRBD2 matching 8 bases. CDR3 size: 15 residues. Germline V gene lookup returns CDR1 SGHNT and CDR2 YENEEA. V was pared by 1 base and J by 1 base, with 1 base of the junction left unmatched. The CDR3 loop is CASSLAGGGTDTQYF. The CDR3 DNA is TGTGCCAGCAGCTTAGCGGGGGGGGGCACAGATACGCAGTATTTT.

The rearrangement links TRBV28 to TRBJ2-5; D is uncertain. This CDR3 region has 11 residues. The germline V and J ends were trimmed by 3 bases and 4 bases, with 3 bases remaining between them. CDR1 is MDHEN, CDR2 SYDVKM, per germline. CDR3 DNA: TGTGCCAGCAGTTTTCGAGAGACCCAGTACTTC. Encoded protein: CASSFRETQYF.

V gene TRBV28 combines with J gene TRBJ2-7; the D gene could be TRBD1 or TRBD2 (6 bases each). Germline CDR1 and CDR2: MDHEN and SYDVKM. This CDR3 spans 19 amino acids. V dropped 6 bases and J dropped 3 bases, with 30 bases sitting between them. The CDR3 reads CASRRRRGVPNRRFYEQYF. DNA of the CDR3: TGTGCCAGCAGGCGGCGAAGGGGGGTACCGAACCGTAGGTTCTACGAGCAGTACTTC.

V usage is TRBV6-1 and J usage is TRBJ2-7; a possible D gene is TRBD2 (6 bases). V dropped 4 bases and J dropped 6 bases, with 13 bases sitting between them. Germline CDR1 reads MNHNS; CDR2 reads SASEGT. The CDR3 consists of 13 residues. The DNA of the CDR3 is TGTGCCAGCAGTGGGGGACTCTTGGGCGAGCAGTACTTC. Translating it yields CASSGGLLGEQYF.

DNA for the CDR3: TGTGCCAGCAGCTTAGCAGGTCAGCTAGAGCAGTTCTTC. This sequence encodes CASSLAGQLEQFF. The chain is built from TRBV7-9 and TRBJ2-1; D remains ambiguous. The CDR3 covers 13 residues. The V end lost 0 bases, the J end lost 10 bases, and 10 bases lay between the germline ends. The germline CDR1 and CDR2 sequences are SEHNR and FQNEAQ (reference sequence).